What follows are 7 T cell receptor beta chains derived from one specimen sequenced in a study of beta chain features in type 1 diabetes. Sequenced material consisted of expressed TCRB transcripts (all of the isolated RNA was reverse transcribed). Clones were read by immunoSEQ multiplex PCR, and TCRdb kept only the in-frame ones, dropping some. The data hold 360,000 or so clones, with around 20% observed a single time. Sequenced material: naive CD4+ T cells from blood. The receptors originated from a woman aged 18 to 35 in good health.

This chain links TRBV4-1 with TRBJ1-5, with 9 bases fitting TRBD1. Germline CDR1 is MGHRA and CDR2 is YSYEKL. With V trimmed by 3 bases and J by 5 bases, 14 bases remained unmatched. This CDR3 contains 18 residues. CDR3 in amino acids: CASSQRPTGGSSYQPQHF. DNA of the CDR3: TGCGCCAGCAGCCAGCGTCCCACAGGGGGCAGCAGTTATCAGCCCCAGCATTTT.

This rearrangement joins TRBV11-3 to TRBJ1-2; 8 bases are shared with TRBD1. The junction had 11 bases not matched to a gene; V was cut back by 1 base and J by 4 bases. Germline CDR1 SGHNT, CDR2 YENEEA. The CDR3 consists of 17 residues. The CDR3 DNA follows: TGTGCCAGCAGCTTAGCCGACAGGGGCCTGGGGTCCTATGGCTACACCTTC. This translates into CASSLADRGLGSYGYTF.

This chain uses TRBV7-8 with TRBJ1-3, with 7 positions matching TRBD1. V was clipped by 4 bases and J by 0 bases; unmatched bases: 6. The CDR3 consists of 16 residues. The germline V gene encodes CDR1 SGHVS and CDR2 FQNEAQ. Here the CDR3 reads CASSSTGYSSGNTIYF. Here the CDR3 DNA reads TGTGCCAGCAGCTCGACAGGGTACAGCTCTGGAAACACCATATATTTT.

The J gene is TRBJ1-2, the V gene TRBV5-1; 9 positions match TRBD1. Germline assignment: CDR1 SGHRS and CDR2 YFSETQ. The CDR3 is 14 amino acids. With 7 bases clipped from V and 3 bases from J, the junction kept 7 bases outside the gene matches. This CDR3 is CASGGTGIHYGYTF. Here the CDR3 DNA reads TGCGCCAGCGGGGGGACAGGGATCCACTATGGCTACACCTTC.

This clone was seen once. The J gene is TRBJ2-7, the V gene TRBV5-1; tentative D call: TRBD2 (6 bases). Looked up from germline, CDR1 is SGHRS and CDR2 is YFSETQ. V lost 4 bases and J lost 3, with 11 bases in between. This CDR3 is built from 13 residues. CDR3 in amino acids: CASSPRGFYEQYF. CDR3 nucleotides: TGCGCCAGCAGCCCGCGGGGTTTCTACGAGCAGTACTTC. Supplemented by reference TRBV5-1 and TRBJ2-7, the full variable domain reads KAGVTQTPRYLIKTRGQQVTLSCSPISGHRSVSWYQQTPGQGLQFLFEYFSETQRNKGNFPGRFSGRQFSNSRSEMNVSTLELGDSALYLCASSPRGFYEQYFGPGTRLTVT.

The chain couples TRBV2 to TRBJ1-2; D might be TRBD1 (5 bases). Germline loops: CDR1 SNHLY, CDR2 FYNNEI. Trimming removed 1 base at V and 7 bases at J, with 13 bases between. The CDR3 is made up of 14 amino acids. This chain's CDR3 is CASSEVWQRGGYTF. CDR3 nucleotides: TGTGCCAGCAGTGAAGTCTGGCAAAGGGGTGGCTACACCTTC.

The chain carries TRBV13 and TRBJ2-7; TRBD1 agrees at 9 bases. Per the germline V gene, CDR1 is PRHDT and CDR2 is FYEKMQ (reference sequence). There are 13 residues in the CDR3. Unmatched junction bases numbered 7, after V lost 6 bases and J lost 7 bases. The CDR3, as DNA: TGTGCCAGCAGTATACAGGGGGCGGGTGAGCAGTACTTC. It translates to CASSIQGAGEQYF.